Listed here are 17 T cell receptor beta chains from one sample, sequenced in a study of CD8 T cells in ankylosing spondylitis. From the 5' RACE reads, TCRdb called clonotypes with MiXCR, one entry per CDR3 protein. The sample shows 290,000 or so distinct CDR3 sequences, around 20% of them seen only once. Sequenced sample: blood, either unsorted or a sorted T cell fraction (not recorded which). These receptors came from a female donor with ankylosing spondylitis or in good health (not recorded which).

V gene TRBV28 combines with J gene TRBJ2-5; no firm D call. This CDR3 region has 16 residues. From germline, CDR1 is MDHEN and CDR2 SYDVKM. V was cut by 2 bases and J by 5 bases, with 18 bases left in between. CDR3 residues: CASSLQFAALGETQYF. DNA for the CDR3: TGTGCCAGCAGTTTACAATTCGCGGCTCTTGGCGAGACCCAGTACTTC.

This clonotype has only a few counts. The rearrangement links TRBV29-1 to TRBJ2-5; D unclear. The CDR3 consists of 12 residues. With 4 bases removed from V and 0 bases from J, the gap between germline ends came to 6 bases. Germline values: CDR1 SQVTM, CDR2 ANQGSEA. The CDR3 DNA sequence: TGCAGCGTTGCCCACAACCAAGAGACCCAGTACTTC. Protein sequence: CSVAHNQETQYF. Variable domain in full (rest from reference TRBV29-1 and TRBJ2-5): SAVISQKPSRDICQRGTSLTIQCQVDSQVTMMFWYRQQPGQSLTLIATANQGSEATYESGFVIDKFPISRPNLTFSTLTVSNMSPEDSSIYLCSVAHNQETQYFGPGTRLLVL.

The chain links TRBV12-3 or TRBV12-4 to TRBJ2-2, with TRBD1 matching over 7 bases. CDR3 size: 13 residues. Trimming at V came to 7 bases and at J to 3 bases, leaving 2 bases not matched to a gene. The CDR3 sequence is CASKQGYTGELFF. Here the CDR3 DNA reads TGTGCCAGCAAACAGGGGTACACCGGGGAGCTGTTTTTT.

The CDR3 is CASSPGRYQETQYF. CDR3 bases: TGCGCCAGCAGCCCCGGACGGTACCAAGAGACCCAGTACTTC. The rearrangement uses TRBV5-1 and TRBJ2-5; D is ambiguous. Germline values: CDR1 SGHRS, CDR2 YFSETQ. The CDR3 sequence is 14 residues long. V shed 4 bases and J shed 0 bases, with 10 bases lying between them.

V is TRBV7-2 and J is TRBJ1-2; tentatively, D is TRBD1 (5 bases). The CDR3 consists of 14 residues. Looked up from germline, CDR1 is SGHTA and CDR2 is FQGNSA. V was shortened by 5 bases and J by 5 bases, with 15 bases between the two germline ends. CDR3 in DNA: TGTGCCAGCAGCGCCTCGGGACTGCCATATGGCTACACCTTC. It is translated as CASSASGLPYGYTF.

The chain links TRBV5-6 to TRBJ1-2; D call uncertain. The CDR3 runs to 14 residues. Germline V lookup: CDR1 SGHDT, CDR2 YYEEEE. The V and J ends lost 1 base and 2 bases respectively, with 9 bases between them. The CDR3 loop reads CASSLPGSNYGYTF. The CDR3 nucleotides are TGTGCCAGCAGCTTGCCAGGATCCAACTATGGCTACACCTTC.

V is TRBV19 and J is TRBJ1-1, with a weak D call TRBD1 (5 bases). Germline V lookup: CDR1 LNHDA, CDR2 SQIVND (reference sequence). With 7 bases removed from V and 1 base from J, the gap between germline ends came to 10 bases. This CDR3 spans 13 amino acids. CDR3 sequence (DNA): TGTGCCAGTAAAAGGGGATCGAACACTGAAGCTTTCTTT. Protein sequence: CASKRGSNTEAFF.

This chain links TRBV6-1 with TRBJ2-3; D is possibly TRBD1 (5 bases). This CDR3 spans 14 amino acids. V shed 6 bases and J shed 1 base, with 11 bases lying between them. Germline CDR1 is MNHNS and CDR2 is SASEGT. The CDR3 nucleotides read TGTGCCAGCAGCTCAGACAGAGGCACAGATACGCAGTATTTT. Its protein is CASSSDRGTDTQYF.

The chain is built from TRBV5-1 and TRBJ2-2; 9 bases line up with TRBD2. The CDR3 spans 14 residues. Germline trimming cut 6 bases from V and 3 bases from J; bases unmatched to any gene: 3. Germline assignment: CDR1 SGHRS and CDR2 YFSETQ. The CDR3 sequence: CASMAGGYTGELFF. The DNA of the CDR3 is TGCGCCAGCATGGCGGGAGGGTACACCGGGGAGCTGTTTTTT.

The chain recombines TRBV6-2 or TRBV6-3 with TRBJ2-1; D is ambiguous. This CDR3 region has 17 residues. The ends were cut back, 6 bases at V and 4 bases at J, with 22 bases in the middle. Germline CDR1 reads MNHEY; CDR2 reads SVGEGT. CDR3 region: CASRRPSVSLQYNEQFF. The CDR3 DNA sequence: TGTGCCAGCAGGCGGCCGTCGGTATCCTTACAATACAATGAGCAGTTCTTC.

This clonotype has more than one count but fewer than ten. Written as DNA, the CDR3 is TGCAGTGCTAGTAGATCCCCTTACCAAGAGACCCAGTACTTC. Translation gives CSASRSPYQETQYF. This chain links TRBV20-1 with TRBJ2-5, with D hard to call. With 3 bases removed from V and 0 bases from J, the gap between germline ends came to 11 bases. CDR3 length: 14 residues. CDR1 DFQATT and CDR2 SNEGSKA come from the germline V gene (reference sequence).

The chain employs TRBV24-1 and TRBJ2-1, with 11 bases that match TRBD2. The CDR3 sequence is 16 residues long. Germline CDR1 and CDR2: KGHDR and SFDVKD. Unmatched junction bases numbered 6, after V lost 2 bases and J lost 7 bases. CDR3 sequence (DNA): TGTGCCACCAGTGATTATAGCGGGAGGGCAGGAAATGAGCAGTTCTTC. It is translated as CATSDYSGRAGNEQFF.

This clonotype has only a few counts. The chain recombines TRBV6-1 with TRBJ1-1; D is uncertain. The CDR3 sequence is 11 residues long. V gave up 8 bases and J gave up 3 bases, with 7 bases separating them. In germline, CDR1 is MNHNS, CDR2 SASEGT. The CDR3 spells CASLGYTEAFF. DNA of the CDR3: TGTGCCAGCTTGGGTTACACTGAAGCTTTCTTT.

Ten or more counts support this clonotype. The chain recombines TRBV5-6 with TRBJ2-7; no clear D. Germline CDR1 is SGHDT and CDR2 is YYEEEE. Between the trimmed V and J ends, which lost 2 bases and 7 bases, there was a span of 10 bases. The CDR3 runs 12 residues. In DNA form, the CDR3 reads TGTGCCAGCAGCTTCCGACTCCTAGAGCAGTACTTC. Protein sequence: CASSFRLLEQYF. Combining the CDR3 with reference TRBV5-6 and TRBJ2-7 gives the whole variable domain DAGVTQSPTHLIKTRGQQVTLRCSPKSGHDTVSWYQQALGQGPQFIFQYYEEEERQRGNFPDRFSGHQFPNYSSELNVNALLLGDSALYLCASSFRLLEQYFGPGTRLTVT.

This clonotype was recorded at least ten times. This rearrangement joins TRBV20-1 to TRBJ1-3; D gene unclear. The CDR3 is made up of 15 amino acids. Trimming stripped 2 bases from V and 0 bases from J, with 11 bases between. The V gene's germline CDR1 is DFQATT and CDR2 SNEGSKA (reference sequence). The CDR3 coding sequence is TGCAGTGCTAGACGCCCTGACGGCTCTGGAAACACCATATATTTT. It specifies CSARRPDGSGNTIYF.

The V gene is TRBV7-9, the J gene TRBJ1-4; D is unclear. CDR1 is SEHNR and CDR2 is FQNEAQ in the germline V gene (reference sequence). The CDR3 spans 15 residues. V dropped 0 bases and J dropped 2 bases, with 7 bases sitting between them. The CDR3 reads CASSLAAGTNEKLFF. The CDR3 DNA sequence: TGTGCCAGCAGCTTAGCCGCCGGGACTAATGAAAAACTGTTTTTT.

This clonotype turned up a few times. The chain has TRBV12-3 or TRBV12-4 and TRBJ2-3, with 7 bases fitting TRBD2. The CDR3 totals 14 residues. Trimming removed 6 bases from V and 1 base from J; junction bases left unmatched: 4. The CDR3 coding sequence is TGTGCCAGCAGAACACGGGGGGGCACAGATACGCAGTATTTT. Amino acids: CASRTRGGTDTQYF.